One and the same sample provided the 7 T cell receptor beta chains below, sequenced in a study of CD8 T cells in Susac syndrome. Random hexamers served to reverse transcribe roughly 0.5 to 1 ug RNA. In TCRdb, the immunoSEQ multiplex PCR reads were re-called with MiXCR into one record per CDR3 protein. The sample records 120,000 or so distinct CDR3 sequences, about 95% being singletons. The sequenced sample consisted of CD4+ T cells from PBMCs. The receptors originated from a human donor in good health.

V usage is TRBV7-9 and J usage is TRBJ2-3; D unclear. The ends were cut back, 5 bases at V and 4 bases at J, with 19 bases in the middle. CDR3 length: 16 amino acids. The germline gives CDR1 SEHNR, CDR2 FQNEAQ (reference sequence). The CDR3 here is CASSEEISSVPDTQYF. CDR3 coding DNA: TGTGCCAGCAGCGAGGAAATAAGTTCCGTCCCAGATACGCAGTATTTT.

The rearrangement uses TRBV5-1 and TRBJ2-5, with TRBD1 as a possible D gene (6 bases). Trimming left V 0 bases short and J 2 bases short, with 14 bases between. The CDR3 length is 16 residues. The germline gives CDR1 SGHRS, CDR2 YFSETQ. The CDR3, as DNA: TGCGCCAGCAGCTTGGCCGGACAGAGGGGTCAAGAGACCCAGTACTTC. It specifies CASSLAGQRGQETQYF.

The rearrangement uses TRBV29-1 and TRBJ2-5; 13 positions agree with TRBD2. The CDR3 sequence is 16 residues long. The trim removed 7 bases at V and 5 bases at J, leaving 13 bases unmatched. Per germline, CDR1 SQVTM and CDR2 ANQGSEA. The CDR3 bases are TGCAGCGGGGGTATAACTAGCGGGAGGGCCCTTGAGACCCAGTACTTC. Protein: CSGGITSGRALETQYF.

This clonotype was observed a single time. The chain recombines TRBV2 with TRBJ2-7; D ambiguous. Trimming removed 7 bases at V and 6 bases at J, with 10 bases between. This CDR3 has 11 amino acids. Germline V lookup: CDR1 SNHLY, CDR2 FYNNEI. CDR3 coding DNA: TGTGCCAGCACGTTAATGGGCGAGCAGTACTTC. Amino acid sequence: CASTLMGEQYF.

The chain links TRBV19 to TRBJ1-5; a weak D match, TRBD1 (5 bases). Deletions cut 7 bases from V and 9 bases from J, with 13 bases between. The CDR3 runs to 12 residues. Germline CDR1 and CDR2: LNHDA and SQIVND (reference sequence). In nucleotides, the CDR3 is TGTGCCAGTAAGTTGGGGGAGCGGCCCCAGCATTTT. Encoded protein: CASKLGERPQHF.

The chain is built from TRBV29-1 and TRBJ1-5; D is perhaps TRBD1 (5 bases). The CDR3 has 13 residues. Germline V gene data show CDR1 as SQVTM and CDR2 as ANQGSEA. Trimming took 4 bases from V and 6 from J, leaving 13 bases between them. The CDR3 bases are TGCAGCGTTGGCGGCGGGAGGGGTCAGCCCCAGCATTTT. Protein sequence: CSVGGGRGQPQHF.

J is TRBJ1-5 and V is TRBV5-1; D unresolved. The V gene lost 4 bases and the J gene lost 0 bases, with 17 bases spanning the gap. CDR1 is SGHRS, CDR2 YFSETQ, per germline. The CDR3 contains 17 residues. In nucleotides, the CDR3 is TGCGCCAGCAGCAGGCCTAGAGCGCTGAATAGCAATCAGCCCCAGCATTTT. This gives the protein CASSRPRALNSNQPQHF.